This entry features one T cell receptor (beta chain) sequence. Treatment meaning: randomized to nivolumab then ipilimumab (arm A) or the reverse (arm B). Sorted cells were live CD3+CD8+, lacking CD19 and CD56, from PBMCs. This entry comes from a study of sequential checkpoint blockade in melanoma. TCRdb keeps only in-frame clones here, not all; method: immunoSEQ multiplex PCR. The sample holds some 20,000 clones, more than 70% seen once. This CDR3 is built from 14 residues. CDR1 and CDR2 from the germline V gene are MNHNS and SASEGT. The V segment lost 4 bases and the J segment 2 bases; nucleotides outside the gene matches: 4.

The material sequenced was CD8+ T cells sorted from blood (inferred from file names), taken from a patient given nivolumab and ipilimumab in sequence. The chain is built from TRBV6-1 and TRBJ2-5, with 7 bases lining up with TRBD2. The receptor was isolated from a human donor with melanoma. The CDR3 bases are TGTGCCAGCAGTGGCCTAGCGGTACAAGAGACCCAGTACTTC. Amino acids: CASSGLAVQETQYF.